A single sample gave rise to the 27 T cell receptor beta chains below, sequenced in a study of blood T cell repertoires in COVID-19 (dated by TCRdb to between 2020 and 2021). The library was made by the immunoSEQ multiplex PCR assay. TCRdb holds this immuneACCESS table with in-frame rearrangements only. Some clones are missing; in checked studies, unresolved V genes explain under half, and the rest has no known cause. Here the sample has around 100,000 clones; around nine tenths occur a single time. 1.5% to 2% of the sample belongs to the ten largest clones. Input material: peripheral blood. These receptors came from a man older than 75 with acute or convalescent COVID-19.

The chain joins TRBV5-6 to TRBJ2-1; 7 nucleotides match TRBD1. The length of the CDR3 is 15 residues. The V segment lost 1 base and the J segment 4 bases; nucleotides outside the gene matches: 5. From germline, CDR1 is SGHDT and CDR2 YYEEEE. Written as DNA, the CDR3 is TGTGCCAGCAGCTTGCGGTTACAGGGGTACAATGAGCAGTTCTTC. Translation gives CASSLRLQGYNEQFF.

The rearrangement uses TRBV6-2 or TRBV6-3 and TRBJ2-1; D gene ambiguous. The CDR3 contains 15 residues. Germline V gene sequence: CDR1 MNHEY, CDR2 SVGEGT. V dropped 4 bases and J dropped 0 bases, with 10 bases sitting between them. CDR3 region: CASSLEASSYNEQFF. DNA for the CDR3: TGTGCCAGCAGTTTAGAGGCCTCCTCCTACAATGAGCAGTTCTTC.

This clone was counted a single time. The CDR3 loop reads CSVLPRKGGHETQYF. DNA for the CDR3: TGCAGCGTCCTGCCCCGAAAAGGGGGCCATGAGACCCAGTACTTC. This rearrangement joins TRBV29-1 to TRBJ2-5; TRBD1 agrees at 7 bases. After removal of 6 bases from V and 5 bases from J, the junction contained 15 bases not matched to a gene. The germline V gene has CDR1 SQVTM and CDR2 ANQGSEA. The CDR3 contains 15 residues.

This chain uses TRBV6-2 or TRBV6-3 with TRBJ2-5, with 10 bases that match TRBD1. CDR3 length: 16 residues. Germline V gene sequence: CDR1 MNHEY, CDR2 SVGEGT. The ends lost 5 bases at V and 2 bases at J; junction bases unmatched: 8. The CDR3 DNA sequence: TGTGCCAGCAGTCCACGTCCGGACAGGGGGCAAGAGACCCAGTACTTC. It translates to CASSPRPDRGQETQYF.

V usage is TRBV20-1 and J usage is TRBJ2-2, with TRBD2 matching over 8 bases. CDR3 length: 18 residues. V dropped 3 bases and J dropped 7; count of bases not matched to a gene: 19. Germline V gives CDR1 DFQATT, CDR2 SNEGSKA (reference sequence). CDR3 sequence reads: CSASGLGVAGSVIGELFF. DNA for the CDR3: TGCAGTGCTAGTGGACTTGGGGTAGCGGGAAGTGTAATCGGGGAGCTGTTTTTT.

This chain connects TRBV5-1 to TRBJ2-7, with 12 bases matching TRBD2. There are 18 residues in the CDR3. Trimming removed 5 bases from V and 1 base from J; junction bases left unmatched: 13. Germline V gives CDR1 SGHRS, CDR2 YFSETQ. The CDR3 region is CASSHAVLAGGPSYEQYF. In DNA, the CDR3 is TGCGCCAGCAGTCATGCGGTACTAGCGGGAGGACCATCCTACGAGCAGTACTTC.

V gene TRBV9 combines with J gene TRBJ2-3; the D is unclear. Germline CDR1 is SGDLS and CDR2 is YYNGEE. The CDR3 sequence is 16 residues long. V was shortened by 0 bases and J by 4 bases, with 15 bases between the two germline ends. CDR3 in amino acids: CASSVAGSTRADTQYF. The CDR3 coding sequence is TGTGCCAGCAGCGTAGCAGGATCCACACGCGCAGATACGCAGTATTTT. Combining the CDR3 with reference TRBV9 and TRBJ2-3 gives the whole variable domain DSGVTQTPKHLITATGQRVTLRCSPRSGDLSVYWYQQSLDQGLQFLIQYYNGEERAKGNILERFSAQQFPDLHSELNLSSLELGDSALYFCASSVAGSTRADTQYFGPGTRLTVL.

With regard to this clone: The junction does not match germline at one end; this may be a read error. V is TRBV9 and J is TRBJ2-5, with 9 bases aligning to TRBD2. The CDR3 consists of 14 residues. Germline V gene lookup returns CDR1 SGDLS and CDR2 YYNGEE. The CDR3 nucleotides are TGTGCCAGCAGCGTAACTAGCGGGCCCACTCCGGGCAACTTC. Amino acids: CASSVTSGPTPGNF.

This clone was observed a handful of times. The chain joins TRBV28 to TRBJ2-1; 12 bases align to TRBD1. The CDR3 extends over 15 amino acids. V trimming: 5 bases; J trimming: 8 bases; junction bases outside the gene matches: 7. From germline, CDR1 is MDHEN and CDR2 SYDVKM. In DNA, the CDR3 is TGTGCCAGCAGTCCCCAGGGACAGGGGGCCCATGAGCAGTTCTTC. Protein sequence: CASSPQGQGAHEQFF.

V is TRBV28 and J is TRBJ2-5; 7 bases fit TRBD2. V lost 4 bases, J lost 5 bases, and 7 bases stayed unmatched. CDR3 length: 14 amino acids. The germline gives CDR1 MDHEN, CDR2 SYDVKM. In DNA, the CDR3 is TGTGCCAGCAGTTCCCGGACTAGGGAGGAGACCCAGTACTTC. The encoded protein is CASSSRTREETQYF.

The rearrangement uses TRBV28 and TRBJ2-5, with 11 bases fitting TRBD1. Per germline, CDR1 MDHEN and CDR2 SYDVKM. V lost 8 bases to trimming and J lost 3 bases; unmatched junction nucleotides: 8. The CDR3 runs 15 residues. The DNA of the CDR3 is TGTGCCAGCGGGCCCGGGACAGGGGGAAAAGAGACCCAGTACTTC. Translating it yields CASGPGTGGKETQYF. Full variable domain (outside the CDR3, taken from reference TRBV28 and TRBJ2-5): DVKVTQSSRYLVKRTGEKVFLECVQDMDHENMFWYRQDPGLGLRLIYFSYDVKMKEKGDIPEGYSVSREKKERFSLILESASTNQTSMYLCASGPGTGGKETQYFGPGTRLLVL.

This clone was seen just once. The chain employs TRBV7-2 and TRBJ2-2; D perhaps matches TRBD2 (5 bases). This CDR3 has 15 residues. CDR1 SGHTA and CDR2 FQGNSA come from the germline V gene. Trimming removed 2 bases from V and 5 bases from J, with 12 bases in between. For the CDR3, the DNA is TGTGCCAGCAGCTTACGTCGGGGAGTAACCGGGGAGCTGTTTTTT. Translated: CASSLRRGVTGELFF.

The rearrangement uses TRBV6-2 or TRBV6-3 and TRBJ2-1; 7 bases match TRBD2. The CDR3 spans 15 residues. The ends lost 4 bases at V and 4 bases at J; junction bases unmatched: 7. CDR1 MNHEY and CDR2 SVGEGT come from the germline V gene. The CDR3 reads CASSFEGGIYNEQFF. In DNA form, the CDR3 reads TGTGCCAGCAGTTTCGAGGGAGGGATATACAATGAGCAGTTCTTC.

This clone appeared once. V gene TRBV21-1 combines with J gene TRBJ1-1. TRBV21-1 is deemed a pseudogene. The CDR3 runs 11 residues. The CDR3 DNA is TGTGCCAGCAGCGCAAAACTTGAAGCTTTCTTT. It specifies CASSAKLEAFF.

This clone was seen a few times. This rearrangement joins TRBV29-1 to TRBJ2-7, with D possibly TRBD1 on 5 matching bases. This CDR3 has 11 residues. V gave up 3 bases and J gave up 2 bases, with 5 bases separating them. Per the germline V gene, CDR1 is SQVTM and CDR2 is ANQGSEA. Here the CDR3 reads CSVEDTYEQYF. The CDR3 bases are TGCAGCGTTGAGGACACCTACGAGCAGTACTTC.

This clone has just a few counts. The rearrangement links TRBV9 to TRBJ1-4, with TRBD1 as a possible D gene (6 bases). CDR1 and CDR2 (germline): SGDLS, YYNGEE. V was clipped by 4 bases and J by 5 bases, with 15 bases between them. The CDR3 contains 15 residues. The CDR3 sequence: CASSSQDRWNEKLFF. The CDR3 DNA sequence: TGTGCCAGCAGCTCTCAGGACAGATGGAATGAAAAACTGTTTTTT.

V is TRBV19 and J is TRBJ1-4, with a possible D match to TRBD1 (5 bases). This CDR3 has 17 residues. V lost 4 bases, J lost 1 base, and 16 bases lay in between. From germline, CDR1 is LNHDA and CDR2 SQIVND (reference sequence). The DNA for the CDR3 is TGTGCCAGTAGTACCAGGGATCGAGGTGGAACTAATGAAAAACTGTTTTTT. It specifies CASSTRDRGGTNEKLFF.

The CDR3 reads CASSLSSGYGYTF. The CDR3 nucleotides are TGTGCCAGCAGCTTAAGTAGCGGATATGGCTACACCTTC. V usage is TRBV7-9 and J usage is TRBJ1-2, with D hard to call. Trimming took off 2 bases at V and 5 bases at J, with 9 bases between the two ends. The CDR3 has 13 amino acids. Germline V gene sequence: CDR1 SEHNR, CDR2 FQNEAQ (reference sequence).

The chain uses TRBV4-3 and TRBJ1-2; 7 bases align to TRBD1. The CDR3 length is 15 residues. The germline V gene has CDR1 LGHNA and CDR2 YSLEER. V was pared by 3 bases and J by 3 bases, with 7 bases of the junction left unmatched. The CDR3 reads CASSQSGQSDYGYTF. The CDR3 DNA is TGCGCCAGCAGCCAGTCGGGACAGTCGGACTATGGCTACACCTTC.

The J gene is TRBJ1-2, the V gene TRBV6-2 or TRBV6-3; TRBD1 agrees at 7 bases. The junction had 12 bases not matched to a gene; V was cut back by 5 bases and J by 0 bases. This CDR3 is built from 17 residues. Germline CDR1 reads MNHEY; CDR2 reads SVGEGT. CDR3 in amino acids: CASSNLNRDSTNYGYTF. In nucleotides, the CDR3 is TGTGCCAGCAGTAATCTCAACCGGGACAGTACTAACTATGGCTACACCTTC.

This chain uses TRBV24-1 with TRBJ2-7; weak D call: TRBD1 (5 bases). V shed 4 bases and J shed 0 bases, with 6 bases lying between them. Germline CDR1 and CDR2: KGHDR and SFDVKD. This CDR3 has 13 amino acids. The DNA of the CDR3 is TGTGCCACCAGTGAACAGGCCTCCTACGAGCAGTACTTC. It codes for CATSEQASYEQYF.

The chain joins TRBV3-1 (or the pseudogene TRBV3-2) to TRBJ2-5, with 9 nucleotides matching TRBD2. Germline V lookup: CDR1 LGHDT, CDR2 YNNKEL (reference sequence). Germline trimming cut 4 bases from V and 5 bases from J; bases unmatched to any gene: 8. The CDR3 is 15 residues long. The chain's CDR3 is CASSLTGTSWETQYF. CDR3 nucleotide sequence: TGTGCCAGCAGCCTCACCGGGACTAGCTGGGAGACCCAGTACTTC.

This chain uses TRBV9 with TRBJ1-2; D call uncertain. The CDR3 extends over 14 amino acids. Per germline, CDR1 SGDLS and CDR2 YYNGEE. Trimming pared 0 bases from V and 2 bases from J, leaving 8 bases between. CDR3 loop: CASSVDGGNYGYTF. The DNA for the CDR3 is TGTGCCAGCAGCGTAGATGGAGGCAACTATGGCTACACCTTC. Full variable domain (outside the CDR3, taken from reference TRBV9 and TRBJ1-2): DSGVTQTPKHLITATGQRVTLRCSPRSGDLSVYWYQQSLDQGLQFLIQYYNGEERAKGNILERFSAQQFPDLHSELNLSSLELGDSALYFCASSVDGGNYGYTFGSGTRLTVV.

This clone was counted a single time. The chain combines TRBV13 with TRBJ1-5; no reliable D call. Germline values: CDR1 PRHDT, CDR2 FYEKMQ (reference sequence). V lost 3 bases to trimming and J lost 5 bases, with 8 bases between them. This CDR3 region has 13 residues. The CDR3 nucleotides are TGTGCCAGCAGCTTGGGGAGATATCAGCCCCAGCATTTT. It codes for CASSLGRYQPQHF.

The V gene is TRBV5-1, the J gene TRBJ1-1; D not certain. Trimming took off 2 bases at V and 1 base at J, with 9 bases between the two ends. Germline CDR1 and CDR2: SGHRS and YFSETQ. CDR3 length: 14 residues. CDR3 bases: TGCGCCAGCAGCTTAAGCGGATCGAACACTGAAGCTTTCTTT. Residues: CASSLSGSNTEAFF.

The V call is TRBV7-3, the J call TRBJ1-6; 8 bases fit TRBD1. This CDR3 is 13 amino acids long. Germline-derived CDR1 and CDR2 are SGHTA and FQGTGA. After removal of 6 bases from V and 10 bases from J, the junction contained 5 bases not matched to a gene. CDR3 DNA: TGTGCCAGCAGACGGGACAGGAGCTCACCCCTCCACTTT. This codes for CASRRDRSSPLHF.

This clone was detected only a few times. The chain uses TRBV7-2 and TRBJ1-1; 7 bases match TRBD1. Germline CDR1 SGHTA, CDR2 FQGNSA. The CDR3 is 15 residues long. V lost 5 bases, J lost 0 bases, and 6 bases stayed unmatched. The CDR3 coding sequence is TGTGCCAGCAGCGGCTCGACAGGGATGAACACTGAAGCTTTCTTT. Its protein is CASSGSTGMNTEAFF.